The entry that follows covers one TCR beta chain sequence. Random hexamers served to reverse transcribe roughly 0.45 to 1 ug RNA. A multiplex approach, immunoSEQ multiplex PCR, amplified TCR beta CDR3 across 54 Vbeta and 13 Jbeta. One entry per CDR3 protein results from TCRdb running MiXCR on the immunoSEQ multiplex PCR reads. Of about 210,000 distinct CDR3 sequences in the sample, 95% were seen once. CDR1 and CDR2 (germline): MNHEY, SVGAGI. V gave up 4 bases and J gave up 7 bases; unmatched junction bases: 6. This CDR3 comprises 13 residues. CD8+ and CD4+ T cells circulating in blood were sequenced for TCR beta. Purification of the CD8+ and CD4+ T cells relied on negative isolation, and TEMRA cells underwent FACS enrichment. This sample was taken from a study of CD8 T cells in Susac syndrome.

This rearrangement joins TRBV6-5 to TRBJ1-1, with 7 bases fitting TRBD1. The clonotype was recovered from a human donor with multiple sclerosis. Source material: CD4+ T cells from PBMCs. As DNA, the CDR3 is TGTGCCAGCAGTTTACGACAGGGACTTGAAGCTTTCTTT. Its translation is CASSLRQGLEAFF.